The 6 T cell receptor beta chains below all came from one sample that was sequenced in a study of blood T cell repertoires in COVID-19. Assay: immunoSEQ multiplex PCR; the TCRdb copy retains only in-frame clones and omits some. The sample includes roughly 520,000 clones, roughly 90% seen only once; the top ten take about 2%. Sequenced sample: PBMCs or T cells enriched from blood (not recorded which). The receptors here all came from a woman between 35 and 50 years old who had recovered from COVID-19.

The J gene is TRBJ2-5, the V gene TRBV7-8; 10 bases match TRBD2. Germline V lookup: CDR1 SGHVS, CDR2 FQNEAQ. The CDR3 sequence is 17 residues long. J was trimmed by 5 bases and V by 7 bases; bases with no gene match: 16. The DNA of the CDR3 is TGTGCCAGCATCAAGGAAAAACTAGCGGGATACGGTGAGACCCAGTACTTC. This translates into CASIKEKLAGYGETQYF.

The chain joins TRBV15 to TRBJ1-4, with no clear D. Looked up from germline, CDR1 is LNHNV and CDR2 is YYDKDF (reference sequence). The CDR3 runs to 15 residues. V shed 0 bases and J shed 4 bases, with 9 bases lying between them. The DNA for the CDR3 is TGTGCCACCAGCAGAGATCAGACGGGTAATGAAAAACTGTTTTTT. Encoded protein: CATSRDQTGNEKLFF.

The V and J genes are TRBV12-3 or TRBV12-4 and TRBJ2-4; D gene ambiguous. The CDR3 totals 12 residues. Trimming cost V 5 bases and J 8 bases, with 10 bases left between them. CDR3 bases: TGTGCCAGCAGTCCCACTATGCACATTCAGTACTTC. It codes for CASSPTMHIQYF.

Only one count was recorded for this clone. The rearrangement uses TRBV4-3 and TRBJ1-2; no reliable D call. V lost 3 bases to trimming and J lost 2 bases, with 4 bases between them. Per the germline V gene, CDR1 is LGHNA and CDR2 is YSLEER. The CDR3 has 12 amino acids. This CDR3 reads CASSHLNYGYTF. Here the CDR3 DNA reads TGCGCCAGCAGCCACTTAAACTATGGCTACACCTTC.

This chain joins TRBV10-3 and TRBJ1-3, with 10 bases fitting TRBD1. Germline CDR1 is ENHRY and CDR2 is SYGVKD. After removal of 6 bases from V and 0 bases from J, the junction contained 5 bases not matched to a gene. CDR3 length: 16 amino acids. CDR3 in DNA: TGTGCCATCAGCGTTAGGACAGGGGGCTCTGGAAACACCATATATTTT. Amino acid sequence: CAISVRTGGSGNTIYF.

The chain combines TRBV27 with TRBJ2-3; a weak D match, TRBD2 (6 bases). The length of the CDR3 is 16 residues. The germline CDR1 and CDR2 sequences are MNHEY and SMNVEV (reference sequence). V was cut by 3 bases and J by 3 bases, with 16 bases left in between. Written as DNA, the CDR3 is TGTGCCAGCAGTTTCATCTTTGGAGGAGGGACAGATACGCAGTATTTT. It specifies CASSFIFGGGTDTQYF.